This TCR beta chain derives from a study of long-term antiretroviral therapy in people with HIV. Study-wide points: CDR3 lengths in HIV samples spanned a narrower range than controls.

For this clone: Its antigen is not identified.

The germline gives CDR1 SEHNR, CDR2 FQNEAQ (reference sequence). V lost 5 bases and J 2 bases, leaving 14 bases between the germline ends. The CDR3 covers 15 residues. The immunoSEQ assay was v3.0, run at survey level. In sequencing, roughly 40,000-50,000 T-cell genomes per sample were targeted. Clones were sequenced by immunoSEQ multiplex PCR, and TCRdb holds only the in-frame ones, with some missing. The repertoire holds tens of thousands of clones, with 75% to 85% as singletons. At minimum, one pre-ART and two post-ART PBMC samples were obtained from each donor. Clinicians in the United States treated all participants with HIV.

The sequence derives from a man between 35 and 55 years old with HIV. The chain couples TRBV7-9 to TRBJ2-3, with D perhaps TRBD2 (5 bases). The input for sequencing was unsorted PBMCs, taken 0.3 years after starting antiretroviral therapy. CDR3: CASSLPEVLTDTQYF. The CDR3 region has the DNA TGTGCCAGCAGCCTTCCGGAGGTACTCACAGATACGCAGTATTTT.